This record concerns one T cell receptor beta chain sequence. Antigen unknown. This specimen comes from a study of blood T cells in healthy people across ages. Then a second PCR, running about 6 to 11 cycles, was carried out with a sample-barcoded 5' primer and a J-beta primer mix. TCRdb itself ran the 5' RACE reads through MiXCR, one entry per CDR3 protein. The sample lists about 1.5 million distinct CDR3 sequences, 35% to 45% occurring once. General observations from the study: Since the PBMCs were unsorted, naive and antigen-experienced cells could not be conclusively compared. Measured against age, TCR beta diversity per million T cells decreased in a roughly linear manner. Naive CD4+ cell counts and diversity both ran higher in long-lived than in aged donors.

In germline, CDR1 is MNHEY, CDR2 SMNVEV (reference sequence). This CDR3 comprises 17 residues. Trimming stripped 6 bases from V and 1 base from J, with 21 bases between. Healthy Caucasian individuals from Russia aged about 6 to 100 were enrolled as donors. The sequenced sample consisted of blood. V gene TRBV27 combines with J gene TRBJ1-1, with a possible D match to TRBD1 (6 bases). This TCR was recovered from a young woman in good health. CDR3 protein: CASSHTGLMVRNTEAFF. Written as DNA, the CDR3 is TGTGCCAGCAGCCATACAGGGTTGATGGTGAGGAACACTGAAGCTTTCTTT.